Listed here are 6 T cell receptor beta chains from one sample, sequenced in a study of T cell responses to AZD1222 COVID-19 vaccine. Some clones are missing from TCRdb's copy, which holds only in-frame ones; the method was immunoSEQ multiplex PCR. Of 100,000 or so clones listed, around 87% are singletons. The specimen comprised peripheral blood, sampled on day 0 of MenACWY control vaccination. These receptors were collected from an adult in good health.

The V call is TRBV28, the J call TRBJ1-5; the match to TRBD1 covers 9 bases. The V and J ends lost 8 bases and 6 bases, in that order; junction bases with no gene match: 8. This CDR3 has 14 residues. Germline CDR1 and CDR2: MDHEN and SYDVKM. The CDR3 reads CASSKTGGTQPQHF. The CDR3 DNA is TGTGCCAGCTCAAAGACAGGGGGGACTCAGCCCCAGCATTTT.

This clone has only a few counts. Its ends do not fully match the called genes, so a read error is possible. The chain carries TRBV7-7 and TRBJ1-6, with 10 bases fitting TRBD1. CDR1 is SSHAT and CDR2 is FNYEAQ in the germline V gene (reference sequence). This CDR3 region has 17 residues. As DNA, the CDR3 is TGTGCTAGCAGCACCCGGGACAGGGGAAGGCAAAATTCACCCCTCCACTTT. Amino acid sequence: CASSTRDRGRQNSPLHF.

J is TRBJ2-3 and V is TRBV5-5; no definite D call. The CDR3 spans 15 residues. Germline CDR1 SGHKS, CDR2 YYEKEE (reference sequence). Between the trimmed V and J ends, which lost 0 bases and 3 bases, there was a span of 11 bases. The CDR3 reads CASSLAQLTTDTQYF. The CDR3 coding sequence is TGTGCCAGCAGCTTGGCCCAACTGACTACAGATACGCAGTATTTT.

This clone turned up a few times. The chain employs TRBV28 and TRBJ1-5; TRBD1 is a possible D gene (6 bases). The ends were cut back, 6 bases at V and 9 bases at J, with 24 bases in the middle. The CDR3 extends over 16 amino acids. Per germline, CDR1 MDHEN and CDR2 SYDVKM. The CDR3 reads CASSTSGRDTGGPQHF. The CDR3 DNA follows: TGTGCCAGCAGCACCTCCGGCCGGGACACGGGCGGGCCCCAGCATTTT.

This rearrangement joins TRBV6-6 to TRBJ2-1, with D unresolved. Per germline, CDR1 MNHNY and CDR2 SVGAGI (reference sequence). Trimming took 3 bases from V and 9 from J, leaving 6 bases between them. CDR3 size: 11 residues. CDR3 region: CASSYHSEQFF. CDR3 nucleotide sequence: TGTGCCAGCAGTTATCACAGTGAGCAGTTCTTC.

V gene TRBV9 combines with J gene TRBJ2-7; D remains ambiguous. Germline CDR1 is SGDLS and CDR2 is YYNGEE. V lost 0 bases to trimming and J lost 2 bases, with 9 bases between them. This CDR3 contains 14 residues. The CDR3 loop reads CASSVESTPYEQYF. The CDR3 DNA sequence: TGTGCCAGCAGCGTAGAGTCCACCCCCTACGAGCAGTACTTC.